This entry lists 8 T cell receptor beta chains sequenced from one sample in a study of T-cell reconstitution after alpha-beta-depleted transplantation in children. Preparation of the TCRbeta library was carried out with unique molecular identifiers. TCRdb re-called the PCR reads through MiXCR, storing one row per CDR3 protein. The table shows 240,000 or so distinct CDR3 sequences, with 6.5% to 10% occurring only once. The specimen was PBMCs, mostly from graft donor cells, collected 180 days after TCRalphabeta/CD19-depleted stem cell transplant. All receptors come from a male patient younger than 18 who had a stem cell transplant for acute lymphoblastic leukemia, so the T cells may come from the graft donor.

This clonotype has ten or more counts. This chain uses TRBV12-3 or TRBV12-4 with TRBJ2-6; D gene unclear. Trimming took off 2 bases at V and 1 base at J, with 3 bases between the two ends. CDR3 size: 14 residues. CDR3 in DNA: TGTGCCAGCAGTTTAATGTCTGGGGCCAACGTCCTGACTTTC. Protein product: CASSLMSGANVLTF.

This clonotype was detected many times. The chain carries TRBV12-3 or TRBV12-4 and TRBJ2-1, with D possibly called TRBD1 or TRBD2 (6 bases each). Trimming cost V 3 bases and J 5 bases, with 17 bases left between them. The CDR3 is 16 residues long. Here the CDR3 reads CASSFYTPGANNEQFF. The DNA of the CDR3 is TGTGCCAGCAGTTTCTACACCCCGGGGGCGAACAATGAGCAGTTCTTC.

This clonotype occurred many times. The genes are TRBV27 and TRBJ1-2; 9 bases are a match to TRBD1. Looked up from germline, CDR1 is MNHEY and CDR2 is SMNVEV (reference sequence). The CDR3 covers 16 residues. J was trimmed by 3 bases and V by 0 bases; bases with no gene match: 5. As DNA, the CDR3 is TGTGCCAGCAGTTTATCAGGACAGGGGTTAGACTATGGCTACACCTTC. Translating it yields CASSLSGQGLDYGYTF.

This clonotype was observed many times. V and J are TRBV9 and TRBJ2-1; weak D call: TRBD2 (6 bases). Germline-derived CDR1 and CDR2 are SGDLS and YYNGEE. This CDR3 has 16 residues. Trimming left V 0 bases short and J 1 base short, with 11 bases between. CDR3 amino acids: CASSVESGVSYNEQFF. CDR3 nucleotides: TGTGCCAGCAGCGTAGAATCGGGAGTGTCCTACAATGAGCAGTTCTTC.

This clonotype showed up many times. The chain links TRBV3-1 to TRBJ2-3; the D call may be TRBD1 or TRBD2 (6 bases each). The germline gives CDR1 LGHDT, CDR2 YNNKEL (reference sequence). Trimming shortened V by 3 bases and J by 0 bases, and 10 bases separated the two germline ends. This CDR3 comprises 15 residues. Here the CDR3 reads CASSHGGPSTDTQYF. CDR3 bases: TGTGCCAGCAGCCACGGGGGCCCCAGCACAGATACGCAGTATTTT.

This clonotype was detected many times. CDR3 nucleotide sequence: TGTGCCAGCAGCTTAGCACCTTCTAGCGGGGGCACAGATACGCAGTATTTT. This gives the protein CASSLAPSSGGTDTQYF. The rearrangement links TRBV7-6 to TRBJ2-3; 9 bases agree with TRBD2. V lost 0 bases to trimming and J lost 1 base; unmatched junction nucleotides: 5. The CDR3 totals 17 residues. Germline V gene sequence: CDR1 SGHVS, CDR2 FNYEAQ.

In this sample, this clonotype turned up many times. This chain links TRBV7-8 with TRBJ2-5; a possible D gene is TRBD1 (6 bases). V was pared by 1 base and J by 1 base, with 16 bases between. CDR1 is SGHVS, CDR2 FQNEAQ, per germline. The CDR3 spans 17 residues. CDR3 region: CASSLVGGETSQETQYF. The CDR3 nucleotides read TGTGCCAGCAGCTTAGTAGGGGGAGAGACCTCCCAAGAGACCCAGTACTTC.

This clonotype came up many times. The chain employs TRBV10-3 and TRBJ1-1; a weak D match, TRBD1 (6 bases). The CDR3 spans 14 residues. CDR1 is ENHRY, CDR2 SYGVKD, per germline. The V end was cut by 3 bases, the J end by 5 bases, with 13 bases between. CDR3 coding DNA: TGTGCCATCAGTGACCCGACAGGTGGGACTGAAGCTTTCTTT. Its translation: CAISDPTGGTEAFF.